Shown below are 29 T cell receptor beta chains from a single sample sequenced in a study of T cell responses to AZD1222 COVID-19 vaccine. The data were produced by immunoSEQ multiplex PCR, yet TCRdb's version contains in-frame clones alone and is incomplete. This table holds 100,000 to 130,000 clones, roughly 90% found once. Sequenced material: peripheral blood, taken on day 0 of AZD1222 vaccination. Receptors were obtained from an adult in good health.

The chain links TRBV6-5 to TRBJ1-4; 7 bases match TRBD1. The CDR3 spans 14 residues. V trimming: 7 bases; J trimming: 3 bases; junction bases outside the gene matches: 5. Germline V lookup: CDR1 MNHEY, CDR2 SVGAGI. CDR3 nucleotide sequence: TGTGCCAGCACCGGGGGACAGCCTAATGAAAAACTGTTTTTT. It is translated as CASTGGQPNEKLFF.

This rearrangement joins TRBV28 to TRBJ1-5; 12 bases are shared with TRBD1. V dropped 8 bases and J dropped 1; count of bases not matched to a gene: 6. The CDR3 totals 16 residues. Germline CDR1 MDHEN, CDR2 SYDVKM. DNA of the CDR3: TGTGCCAGCCCACCGGGACAGGGGGCGAGCAATCAGCCCCAGCATTTT. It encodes CASPPGQGASNQPQHF.

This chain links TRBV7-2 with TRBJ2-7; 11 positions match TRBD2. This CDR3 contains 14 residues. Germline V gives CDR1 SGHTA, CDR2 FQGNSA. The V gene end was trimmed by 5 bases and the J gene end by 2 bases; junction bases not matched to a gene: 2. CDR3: CASSPGLAAYEQYF. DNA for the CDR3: TGTGCCAGCAGCCCGGGACTAGCGGCCTACGAGCAGTACTTC.

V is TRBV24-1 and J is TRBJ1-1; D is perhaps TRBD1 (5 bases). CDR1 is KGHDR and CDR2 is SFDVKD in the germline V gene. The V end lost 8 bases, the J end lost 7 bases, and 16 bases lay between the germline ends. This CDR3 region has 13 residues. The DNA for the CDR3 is TGTGCCACCAAGCCGGGACCCACTAATGAAGCTTTCTTT. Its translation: CATKPGPTNEAFF.

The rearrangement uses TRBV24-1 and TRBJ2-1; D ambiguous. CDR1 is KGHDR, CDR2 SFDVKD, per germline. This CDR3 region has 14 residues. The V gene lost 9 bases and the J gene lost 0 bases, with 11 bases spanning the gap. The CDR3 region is CATEKVGSYNEQFF. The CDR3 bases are TGTGCCACCGAAAAAGTGGGCTCCTACAATGAGCAGTTCTTC.

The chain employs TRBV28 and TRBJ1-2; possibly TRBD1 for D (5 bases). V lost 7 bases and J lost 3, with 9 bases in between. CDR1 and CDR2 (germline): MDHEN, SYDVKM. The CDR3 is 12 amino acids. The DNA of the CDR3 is TGTGCCAGCACCGGGACGTACTATGGCTACACCTTC. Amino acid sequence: CASTGTYYGYTF.

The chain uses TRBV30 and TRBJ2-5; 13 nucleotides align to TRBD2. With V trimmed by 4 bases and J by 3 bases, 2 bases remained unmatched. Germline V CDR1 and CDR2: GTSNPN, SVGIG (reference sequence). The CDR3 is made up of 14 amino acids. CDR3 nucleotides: TGTGCCTGGAAGACTAGCGGGGGGAAAGAGACCCAGTACTTC. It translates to CAWKTSGGKETQYF.

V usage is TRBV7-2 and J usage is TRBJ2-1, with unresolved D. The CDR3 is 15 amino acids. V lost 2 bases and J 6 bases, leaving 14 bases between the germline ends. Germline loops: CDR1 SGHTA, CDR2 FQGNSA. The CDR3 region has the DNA TGTGCCAGCAGCTTAATTTCGCATACAACCAATGAGCAGTTCTTC. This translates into CASSLISHTTNEQFF.

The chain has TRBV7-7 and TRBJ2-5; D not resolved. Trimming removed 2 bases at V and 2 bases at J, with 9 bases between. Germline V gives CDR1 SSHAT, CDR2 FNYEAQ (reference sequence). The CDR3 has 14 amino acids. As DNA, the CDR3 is TGTGCCAGCAGCTTAAGTGGGGTTCAAGAGACCCAGTACTTC. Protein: CASSLSGVQETQYF. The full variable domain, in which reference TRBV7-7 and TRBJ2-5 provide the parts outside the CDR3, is GAGVSQSPRYKVTKRGQDVTLRCDPISSHATLYWYQQALGQGPEFLTYFNYEAQPDKSGLPSDRFSAERPEGSISTLTIQRTEQRDSAMYRCASSLSGVQETQYFGPGTRLLVL.

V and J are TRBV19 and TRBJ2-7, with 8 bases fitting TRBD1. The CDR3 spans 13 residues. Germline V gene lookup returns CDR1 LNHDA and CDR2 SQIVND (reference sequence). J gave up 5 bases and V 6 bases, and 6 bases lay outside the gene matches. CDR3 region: CASRSGQAHEQYF. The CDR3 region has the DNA TGTGCCAGTAGGTCGGGACAGGCCCACGAGCAGTACTTC.

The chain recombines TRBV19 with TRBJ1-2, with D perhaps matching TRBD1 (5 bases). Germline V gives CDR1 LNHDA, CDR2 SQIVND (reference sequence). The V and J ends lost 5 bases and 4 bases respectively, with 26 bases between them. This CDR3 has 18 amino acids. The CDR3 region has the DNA TGTGCCAGTAGTCTGGGAGGACGGACCCAGGGCCCGGGCTATGGCTACACCTTC. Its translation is CASSLGGRTQGPGYGYTF.

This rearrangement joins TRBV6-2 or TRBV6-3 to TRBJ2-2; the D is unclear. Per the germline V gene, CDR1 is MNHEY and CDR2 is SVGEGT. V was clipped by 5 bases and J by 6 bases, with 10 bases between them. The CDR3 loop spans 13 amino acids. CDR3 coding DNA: TGTGCCAGCAGTAAGTTCGGGTCCGGGGAGCTGTTTTTT. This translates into CASSKFGSGELFF.

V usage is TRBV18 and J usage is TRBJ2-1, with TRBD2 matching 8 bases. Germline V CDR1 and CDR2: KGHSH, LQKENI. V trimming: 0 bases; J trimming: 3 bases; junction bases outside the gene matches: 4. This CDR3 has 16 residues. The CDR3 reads CASSPPNSGGYNEQFF. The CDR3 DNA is TGTGCCAGCTCACCACCGAACAGCGGGGGCTACAATGAGCAGTTCTTC.

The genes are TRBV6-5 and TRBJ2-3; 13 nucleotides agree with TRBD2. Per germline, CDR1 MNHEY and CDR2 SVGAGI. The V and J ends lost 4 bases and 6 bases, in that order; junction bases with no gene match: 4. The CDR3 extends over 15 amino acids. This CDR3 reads CASSSTSGRGDTQYF. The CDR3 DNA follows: TGTGCCAGCAGTTCCACTAGCGGGAGGGGTGATACGCAGTATTTT.

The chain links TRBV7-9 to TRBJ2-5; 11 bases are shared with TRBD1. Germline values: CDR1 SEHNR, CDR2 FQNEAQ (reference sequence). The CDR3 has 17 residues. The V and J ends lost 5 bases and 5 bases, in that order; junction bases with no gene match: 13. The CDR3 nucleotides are TGTGCCAGCAGCACCCGACGGACAGGGGGCCAGTCGGAGACCCAGTACTTC. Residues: CASSTRRTGGQSETQYF.

CDR3 residues: CASSPPPDRGRDTEAFF. The CDR3 DNA reads as TGTGCCAGCAGCCCTCCTCCTGACAGGGGACGGGACACTGAAGCTTTCTTT. The chain joins TRBV7-8 to TRBJ1-1; 8 nucleotides match TRBD1. CDR3 length: 17 amino acids. J was trimmed by 3 bases and V by 5 bases; bases with no gene match: 14. Looked up from germline, CDR1 is SGHVS and CDR2 is FQNEAQ.

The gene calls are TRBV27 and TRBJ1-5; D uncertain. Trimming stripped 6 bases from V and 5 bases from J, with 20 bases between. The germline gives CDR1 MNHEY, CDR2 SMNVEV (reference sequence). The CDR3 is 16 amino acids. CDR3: CASSLMSTHSYQPQHF. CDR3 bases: TGTGCCAGCAGCTTGATGAGCACCCACTCCTATCAGCCCCAGCATTTT.

Here the CDR3 reads CASSRTGAHNEQFF. The DNA for the CDR3 is TGTGCCAGCAGTCGGACCGGGGCGCACAATGAGCAGTTCTTC. This chain joins TRBV6-5 and TRBJ2-1, with D possibly called TRBD1 or TRBD2 (5 bases each). The germline gives CDR1 MNHEY, CDR2 SVGAGI. The CDR3 is 14 residues long. V lost 5 bases to trimming and J lost 5 bases, with 13 bases between them.

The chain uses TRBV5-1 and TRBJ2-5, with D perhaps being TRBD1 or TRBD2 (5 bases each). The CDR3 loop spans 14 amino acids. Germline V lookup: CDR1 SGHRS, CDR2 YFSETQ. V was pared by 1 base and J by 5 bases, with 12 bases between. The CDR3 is CASSLLGDLETQYF. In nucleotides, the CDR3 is TGCGCCAGCAGCTTGTTGGGGGATTTGGAGACCCAGTACTTC.

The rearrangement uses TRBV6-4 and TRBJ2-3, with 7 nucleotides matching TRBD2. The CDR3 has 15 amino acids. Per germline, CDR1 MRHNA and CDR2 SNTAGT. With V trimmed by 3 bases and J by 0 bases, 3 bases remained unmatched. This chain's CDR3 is CASSEGSGSTDTQYF. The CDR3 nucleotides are TGTGCCAGCAGTGAGGGTAGCGGGAGCACAGATACGCAGTATTTT.

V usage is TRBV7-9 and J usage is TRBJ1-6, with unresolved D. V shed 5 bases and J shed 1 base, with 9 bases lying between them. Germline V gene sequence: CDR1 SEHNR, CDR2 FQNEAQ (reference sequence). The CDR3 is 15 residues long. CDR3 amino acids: CASSPGDSYNSPLHF. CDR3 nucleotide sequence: TGTGCCAGCAGCCCGGGTGATTCCTATAATTCACCCCTCCACTTT.

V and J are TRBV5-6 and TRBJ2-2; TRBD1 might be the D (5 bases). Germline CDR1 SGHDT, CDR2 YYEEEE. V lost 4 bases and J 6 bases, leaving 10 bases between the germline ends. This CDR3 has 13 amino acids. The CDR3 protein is CASSLQGPGELFF. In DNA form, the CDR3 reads TGTGCCAGCAGCCTCCAGGGTCCCGGGGAGCTGTTTTTT.

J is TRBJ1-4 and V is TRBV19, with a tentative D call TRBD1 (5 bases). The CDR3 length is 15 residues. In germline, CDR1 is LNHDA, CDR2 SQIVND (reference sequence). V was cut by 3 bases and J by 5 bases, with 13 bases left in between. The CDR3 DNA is TGTGCCAGTAGTATCCAGGCTGGGGGAAATGAAAAACTGTTTTTT. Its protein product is CASSIQAGGNEKLFF.

DNA of the CDR3: TGTGCCAGCACCCTTCTAGACGGAGAAAAACTGTTTTTT. It specifies CASTLLDGEKLFF. V usage is TRBV12-3 or TRBV12-4 and J usage is TRBJ1-4, with no clear D. Trimming removed 7 bases at V and 8 bases at J, with 14 bases between. This CDR3 comprises 13 residues.

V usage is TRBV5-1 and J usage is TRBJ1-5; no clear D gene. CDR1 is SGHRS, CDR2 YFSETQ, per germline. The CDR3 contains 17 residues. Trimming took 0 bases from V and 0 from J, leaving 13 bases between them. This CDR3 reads CASSLGLGSPSNQPQHF. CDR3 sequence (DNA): TGCGCCAGCAGCTTGGGTCTAGGGAGTCCTAGCAATCAGCCCCAGCATTTT.

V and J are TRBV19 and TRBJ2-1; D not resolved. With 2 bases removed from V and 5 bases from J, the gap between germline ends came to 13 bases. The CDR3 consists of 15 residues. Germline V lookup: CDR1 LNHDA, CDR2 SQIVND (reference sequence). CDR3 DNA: TGTGCCAGTAGTATATTTGGTCTAGTCGACAATGAGCAGTTCTTC. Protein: CASSIFGLVDNEQFF.

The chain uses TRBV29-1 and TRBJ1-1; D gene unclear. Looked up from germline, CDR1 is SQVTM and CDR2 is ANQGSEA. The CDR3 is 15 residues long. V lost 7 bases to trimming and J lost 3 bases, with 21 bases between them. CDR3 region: CSAGINKRSDTEAFF. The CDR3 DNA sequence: TGCAGCGCCGGAATAAACAAGCGGTCGGACACTGAAGCTTTCTTT.

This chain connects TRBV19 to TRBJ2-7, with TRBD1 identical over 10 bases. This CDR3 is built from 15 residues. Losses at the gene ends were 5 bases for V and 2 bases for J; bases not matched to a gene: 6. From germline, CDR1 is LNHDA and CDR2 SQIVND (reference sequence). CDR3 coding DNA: TGTGCCAGTAGTCGTACGGGACAGGGGACCTACGAGCAGTACTTC. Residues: CASSRTGQGTYEQYF.

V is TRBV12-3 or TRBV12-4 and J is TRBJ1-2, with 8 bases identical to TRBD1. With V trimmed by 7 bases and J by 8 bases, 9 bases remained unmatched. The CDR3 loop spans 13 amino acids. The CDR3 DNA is TGTGCCAGCACTATGGGACAGGCTGGGGGCTACACCTTC. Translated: CASTMGQAGGYTF.